This TCR beta chain was profiled in a study of T-cell reconstitution after alpha-beta-depleted transplantation in children. Findings and limits, study-wide: One year after transplant, T-cell counts and diversity came mostly from newly produced T cells.

This clonotype has just a few counts. Antigen specificity is unknown. The CDR3 totals 15 residues. The V end lost 1 base, the J end lost 2 bases, and 11 bases lay between the germline ends. As it was prepared, the TCRbeta library received unique molecular identifiers. Each CDR3 protein gets one entry after TCRdb re-called the PCR reads with MiXCR. This sample carries around 960,000 distinct CDR3 sequences, about 26% of them seen once, and the ten largest clones take 28%. The genes are TRBV12-3 or TRBV12-4 and TRBJ2-5; the D is unclear. This TCR was sampled from a boy in the first two years of life who had a stem cell transplant for SCID, so the T cells may come from the graft donor. The source material was PBMCs, mostly from graft donor cells, sampled 360 days after TCRalphabeta/CD19-depleted stem cell transplant. The CDR3 coding sequence is TGTGCCAGCAGTTTAGGCTCGGGCCGTCAAGAGACCCAGTACTTC. Translated, it gives CASSLGSGRQETQYF.